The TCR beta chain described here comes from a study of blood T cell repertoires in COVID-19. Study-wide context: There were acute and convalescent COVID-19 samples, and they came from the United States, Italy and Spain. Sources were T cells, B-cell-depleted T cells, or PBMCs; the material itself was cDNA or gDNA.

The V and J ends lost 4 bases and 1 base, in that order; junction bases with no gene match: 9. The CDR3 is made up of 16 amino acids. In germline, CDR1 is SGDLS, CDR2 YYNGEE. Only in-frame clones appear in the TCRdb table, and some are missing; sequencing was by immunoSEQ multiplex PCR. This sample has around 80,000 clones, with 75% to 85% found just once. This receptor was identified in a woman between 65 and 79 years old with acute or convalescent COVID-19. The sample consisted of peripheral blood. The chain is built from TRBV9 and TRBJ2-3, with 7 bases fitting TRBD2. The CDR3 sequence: CASSLLASVGTDTQYF. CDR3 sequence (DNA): TGTGCCAGCAGCTTACTAGCGTCGGTGGGCACAGATACGCAGTATTTT.